Each of the 8 T cell receptor beta chains below was sequenced from the same sample in a study of cytomegalovirus exposure and HLA in healthy donors (dated by TCRdb to about 2017). Library preparation employed the immunoSEQ multiplex PCR assay. For the multiplex PCR, a mixture combining 60 forward primers for TCR Vbeta segments and 13 reverse primers for TCR Jbeta segments was used. This is the immuneACCESS table as TCRdb keeps it, with only in-frame sequences that have V and J called. A part of the clones is gone; compared with another copy, unresolved V genes explain less than half, and the rest is unexplained. This sample gives around 190,000 clones in total; about 80% of them show up just once. The ten top clones hold under 3% of the sample. The sample comprised PBMCs. The origin of the receptors is a woman under 40 in good health and CMV-seronegative.

The gene calls are TRBV6-1 and TRBJ2-3; 7 positions agree with TRBD2. The germline V gene encodes CDR1 MNHNS and CDR2 SASEGT. The trim removed 1 base at V and 8 bases at J, leaving 6 bases unmatched. This CDR3 has 14 amino acids. The CDR3 loop is CASSEGPGEGTQYF. The DNA of the CDR3 is TGTGCCAGCAGTGAAGGGCCTGGGGAGGGTACGCAGTATTTT.

This clone was seen a handful of times. V and J are TRBV5-1 and TRBJ1-3; D not resolved. The CDR3 extends over 17 amino acids. Germline lookup yields CDR1 SGHRS and CDR2 YFSETQ. Between the trimmed V and J ends, which lost 4 bases and 0 bases, there was a span of 17 bases. CDR3 nucleotides: TGCGCCAGCAGCGCGGGCTGGGCAGCCGCCTCTGGAAACACCATATATTTT. Protein product: CASSAGWAAASGNTIYF.

The genes are TRBV4-2 and TRBJ2-3, with 12 bases that match TRBD2. Germline V gene data show CDR1 as LGHNA and CDR2 as YNFKEQ. The CDR3 is 17 amino acids. V lost 3 bases, J lost 2 bases, and 6 bases stayed unmatched. The CDR3 spells CASSQLAGGPSTDTQYF. The CDR3 coding sequence is TGTGCCAGCAGCCAGCTAGCGGGGGGGCCATCCACAGATACGCAGTATTTT.

The rearrangement joins TRBV7-3 to TRBJ2-2, with a weak D call TRBD2 (7 bases). The CDR3 is 15 amino acids. The germline V gene has CDR1 SGHTA and CDR2 FQGTGA. V shed 5 bases and J shed 6 bases, with 16 bases lying between them. The CDR3 DNA reads as TGTGCCAGCAGCACCCGAGGGGGGGCGTCCGGGGAGCTGTTTTTT. Translation gives CASSTRGGASGELFF. Full variable domain (rest looked up from reference TRBV7-3 and TRBJ2-2): GAGVSQTPSNKVTEKGKYVELRCDPISGHTALYWYRQSLGQGPEFLIYFQGTGAADDSGLPNDRFFAVRPEGSVSTLKIQRTERGDSAVYLCASSTRGGASGELFFGEGSRLTVL.

The gene calls are TRBV4-1 and TRBJ1-5, with D uncertain. The germline gives CDR1 MGHRA, CDR2 YSYEKL. V was clipped by 4 bases and J by 3 bases, with 13 bases between them. This CDR3 is built from 15 residues. In DNA form, the CDR3 reads TGCGCCAGCAGCCCTTCTATTATTTCCAATCAGCCCCAGCATTTT. Amino acid sequence: CASSPSIISNQPQHF.

CDR3 residues: CASSSYPREANEQFF. DNA for the CDR3: TGTGCCAGCAGTTCGTATCCTCGCGAAGCCAATGAGCAGTTCTTC. This rearrangement joins TRBV28 to TRBJ2-1; D is unclear. The germline V and J ends were trimmed by 4 bases and 6 bases, with 16 bases remaining between them. The CDR3 totals 15 residues. Germline assignment: CDR1 MDHEN and CDR2 SYDVKM.

This clone was counted only a few times. The chain is built from TRBV12-5 and TRBJ2-1; 11 nucleotides line up with TRBD2. The junction had 14 bases not matched to a gene; V was cut back by 5 bases and J by 8 bases. The CDR3 is 17 amino acids. CDR1 and CDR2 (germline): LGHNT, FRNRAP. The CDR3: CASGVGATRTSGHEQFF. As DNA, the CDR3 is TGTGCTAGTGGTGTGGGGGCCACAAGGACTAGCGGGCATGAGCAGTTCTTC.

The chain has TRBV5-1 and TRBJ1-2, with 7 bases identical to TRBD1. The CDR3 consists of 16 residues. Germline CDR1 is SGHRS and CDR2 is YFSETQ. V was pared by 1 base and J by 3 bases, with 9 bases of the junction left unmatched. The CDR3 sequence: CASSLPSGQSYYGYTF. CDR3 DNA: TGCGCCAGCAGCTTGCCATCGGGACAGAGCTACTATGGCTACACCTTC.